What follows describes a single T cell receptor (beta chain). Its specificity is not known. The entry originates in a study of blood T cells in healthy people across ages. They isolated at least 6 million PBMCs from each sample. Study-level findings and limits: Bulk PBMC profiling left naive and antigen-experienced comparisons inconclusive. In older individuals, TCR beta diversity per million T cells was lower, falling roughly linearly with age.

A second PCR of roughly 7 to 11 cycles used a sample-barcoded 5' primer and a J-beta primer mix. TCRdb passed the 5' RACE reads through MiXCR, listing each CDR3 protein once. The top ten clones hold about 6.3% of a sample with about 1.4 million distinct CDR3 sequences, around 55% of them seen once. Material: blood. The source is a man younger than 35 in good health.

The CDR3 here is CASSQEGASYNEQFF. The CDR3, as DNA: TGTGCCAGCAGCCAAGAGGGCGCCTCCTACAATGAGCAGTTCTTC. The chain has TRBV3-1 and TRBJ2-1; no reliable D call. V lost 0 bases and J 0 bases, leaving 6 bases between the germline ends. This CDR3 has 15 residues. Germline loops: CDR1 LGHDT, CDR2 YNNKEL (reference sequence).